A single sample is the source of the 13 T cell receptor beta chains below, sequenced in a study of cytotoxic CD8 clonotypes in ibrutinib-treated CLL. TCRdb keeps only in-frame clones here, not all; method: immunoSEQ multiplex PCR. This table has 250,000 to 350,000 clones, approximately 76% appearing once. The starting material was PBMCs, obtained at disease progression, from a patient treated with ibrutinib. The receptors originated from a human donor with chronic lymphocytic leukemia.

This rearrangement joins TRBV25-1 to TRBJ2-5; 7 bases map to TRBD1. The CDR3 spans 15 residues. V lost 6 bases and J lost 2; bases outside the gene matches: 9. Germline V gene sequence: CDR1 MGHDK, CDR2 SYGVNS. CDR3 amino acids: CASSPRGRGQETQYF. Written as DNA, the CDR3 is TGTGCCAGCAGCCCCAGGGGCAGGGGGCAAGAGACCCAGTACTTC.

This chain uses TRBV6-1 with TRBJ1-3, with D maybe TRBD1 (5 bases). The CDR3 length is 13 residues. V was trimmed by 8 bases and J by 3 bases, leaving 11 bases between them. Per germline, CDR1 MNHNS and CDR2 SASEGT. The chain's CDR3 is CASSGTFGNTIYF. The CDR3 DNA follows: TGTGCCAGCTCGGGGACGTTTGGAAACACCATATATTTT.

This clone was picked up a small number of times. The genes are TRBV13 and TRBJ2-1; 8 nucleotides line up with TRBD1. This CDR3 spans 14 amino acids. V dropped 5 bases and J dropped 7; count of bases not matched to a gene: 7. Germline V gene sequence: CDR1 PRHDT, CDR2 FYEKMQ (reference sequence). Here the CDR3 DNA reads TGTGCCAGCAGCCCTAGGACAGGGTGGAATGAGCAGTTCTTC. Protein: CASSPRTGWNEQFF.

V is TRBV7-9 and J is TRBJ1-6, with unresolved D. This CDR3 region has 13 residues. V lost 5 bases to trimming and J lost 8 bases, with 10 bases between them. CDR1 is SEHNR, CDR2 FQNEAQ, per germline (reference sequence). CDR3 sequence: CASSDRTDSPLHF. DNA of the CDR3: TGTGCCAGCAGCGATAGGACCGATTCACCCCTCCACTTT.

In DNA, the CDR3 is TGCGCCAGCAGCCAACAGGCAGGGGGCTACGAGCAGTACTTC. Translated: CASSQQAGGYEQYF. V usage is TRBV4-1 and J usage is TRBJ2-7, with TRBD1 matching over 7 bases. Germline CDR1 MGHRA, CDR2 YSYEKL. Losses at the gene ends were 2 bases for V and 3 bases for J; bases not matched to a gene: 4. This CDR3 is 14 amino acids long.

The CDR3 coding sequence is TGCAGCGTAGACAGGGGGCCTCCAATCTCCTACAATGAGCAGTTCTTC. Protein product: CSVDRGPPISYNEQFF. V gene TRBV29-1 combines with J gene TRBJ2-1; TRBD1 matches at 10 bases. In germline, CDR1 is SQVTM, CDR2 ANQGSEA. The CDR3 has 16 residues. V was clipped by 6 bases and J by 0 bases; unmatched bases: 8.

The table lists this clone with a few counts. CDR3 sequence (DNA): TGTGCCAGTAGTAGTCACAGGGGATATAATTCACCCCTCCACTTT. Its protein is CASSSHRGYNSPLHF. The chain uses TRBV19 and TRBJ1-6; 7 nucleotides match TRBD1. The CDR3 runs 15 residues. Germline-derived CDR1 and CDR2 are LNHDA and SQIVND (reference sequence). With 4 bases clipped from V and 4 bases from J, the junction kept 4 bases outside the gene matches.

This sequence joins TRBV12-5 and TRBJ2-3; weak D call: TRBD2 (6 bases). CDR3 size: 15 residues. The V end lost 2 bases, the J end lost 2 bases, and 11 bases lay between the germline ends. CDR1 and CDR2 from the germline V gene are LGHNT and FRNRAP. DNA of the CDR3: TGTGCTAGTGGTTTGATTAGCGGTACCACAGATACGCAGTATTTT. Its translation is CASGLISGTTDTQYF.

CDR3 sequence: CASSLEVGQGRQYF. CDR3 in DNA: TGTGCCAGCAGCTTAGAGGTGGGACAGGGGCGGCAGTACTTC. This chain uses TRBV11-2 with TRBJ2-7; TRBD1 agrees at 10 bases. J lost 9 bases, V lost 0 bases, and 5 bases had no gene match. The V gene's germline CDR1 is SGHAT and CDR2 FQNNGV. CDR3 length: 14 residues. Variable domain in full (rest from reference TRBV11-2 and TRBJ2-7): EAGVAQSPRYKIIEKRQSVAFWCNPISGHATLYWYQQILGQGPKLLIQFQNNGVVDDSQLPKDRFSAERLKGVDSTLKIQPAKLEDSAVYLCASSLEVGQGRQYFGPGTRLTVT.

The J gene is TRBJ2-6, the V gene TRBV7-9; no clear D. V was clipped by 1 base and J by 0 bases, with 4 bases between them. The V gene's germline CDR1 is SEHNR and CDR2 FQNEAQ (reference sequence). The CDR3 has 15 amino acids. DNA of the CDR3: TGTGCCAGCAGCTTAGGGAGCTCTGGGGCCAACGTCCTGACTTTC. It yields the protein CASSLGSSGANVLTF.

The chain is built from TRBV9 and TRBJ2-1; TRBD2 agrees at 7 bases. The CDR3 runs to 16 residues. Trimming cost V 3 bases and J 0 bases; bases outside gene matches: 6. Looked up from germline, CDR1 is SGDLS and CDR2 is YYNGEE. The CDR3: CASSASGRVSYNEQFF. Written as DNA, the CDR3 is TGTGCCAGCAGCGCTAGCGGACGGGTCTCCTACAATGAGCAGTTCTTC.

The rearrangement uses TRBV4-1 and TRBJ2-5; TRBD2 aligns across 8 bases. CDR1 MGHRA and CDR2 YSYEKL come from the germline V gene. V lost 2 bases, J lost 3 bases, and 5 bases stayed unmatched. This CDR3 comprises 15 residues. The CDR3 DNA reads TGCGCCAGCAGCCAATATAGCGGGGCAAAAGAGACCCAGTACTTC. This gives the protein CASSQYSGAKETQYF.

V and J are TRBV9 and TRBJ1-1, with 7 positions matching TRBD1. J lost 6 bases, V lost 2 bases, and 7 bases had no gene match. Germline values: CDR1 SGDLS, CDR2 YYNGEE. The CDR3 is made up of 14 amino acids. The CDR3 sequence is CASSVASTGAEAFF. CDR3 DNA sequence: TGTGCCAGCAGCGTCGCTTCCACAGGGGCTGAAGCTTTCTTT.